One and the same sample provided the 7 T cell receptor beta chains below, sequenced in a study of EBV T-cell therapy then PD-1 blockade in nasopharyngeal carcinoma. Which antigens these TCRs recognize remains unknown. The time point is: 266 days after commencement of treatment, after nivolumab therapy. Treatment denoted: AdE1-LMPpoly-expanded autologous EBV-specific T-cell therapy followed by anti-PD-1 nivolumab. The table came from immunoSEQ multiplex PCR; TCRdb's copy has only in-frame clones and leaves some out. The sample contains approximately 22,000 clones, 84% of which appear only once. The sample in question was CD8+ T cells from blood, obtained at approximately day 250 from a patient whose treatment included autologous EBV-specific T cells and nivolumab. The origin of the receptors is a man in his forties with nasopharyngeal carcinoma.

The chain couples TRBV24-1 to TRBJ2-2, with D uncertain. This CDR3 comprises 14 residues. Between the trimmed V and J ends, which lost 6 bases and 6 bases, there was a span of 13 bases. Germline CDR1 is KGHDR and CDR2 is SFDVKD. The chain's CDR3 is CATSRASEAGELFF. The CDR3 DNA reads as TGTGCCACCAGTCGTGCTAGTGAGGCCGGGGAGCTGTTTTTT.

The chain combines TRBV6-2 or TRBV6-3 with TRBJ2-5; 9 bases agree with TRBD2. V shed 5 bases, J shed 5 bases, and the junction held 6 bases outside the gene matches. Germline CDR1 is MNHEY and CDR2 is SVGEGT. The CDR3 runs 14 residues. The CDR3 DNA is TGTGCCAGCAGTCAGGGACTAGCAGTCGAGACCCAGTACTTC. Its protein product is CASSQGLAVETQYF.

The CDR3 is CASSSKRQGSSYEQYF. The CDR3 DNA follows: TGTGCCAGCAGCTCGAAGAGGCAGGGTAGCTCCTACGAGCAGTACTTC. This chain links TRBV7-9 with TRBJ2-7, with D maybe TRBD1 (5 bases). The CDR3 extends over 16 amino acids. The V and J ends lost 4 bases and 0 bases respectively, with 16 bases between them. The germline V gene has CDR1 SEHNR and CDR2 FQNEAQ (reference sequence).

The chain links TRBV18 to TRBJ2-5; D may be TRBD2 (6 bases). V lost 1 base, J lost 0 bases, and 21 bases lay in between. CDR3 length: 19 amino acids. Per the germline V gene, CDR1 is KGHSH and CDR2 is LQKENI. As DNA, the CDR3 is TGTGCCAGCTCACCACGTTGGCTAGCGAGTGGGGACTACCAAGAGACCCAGTACTTC. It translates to CASSPRWLASGDYQETQYF.

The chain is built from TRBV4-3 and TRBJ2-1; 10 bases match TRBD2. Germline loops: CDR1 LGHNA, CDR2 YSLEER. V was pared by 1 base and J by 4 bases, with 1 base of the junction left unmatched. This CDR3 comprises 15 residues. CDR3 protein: CASSQVAGGYNEQFF. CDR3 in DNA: TGCGCCAGCAGCCAAGTAGCGGGGGGTTACAATGAGCAGTTCTTC.

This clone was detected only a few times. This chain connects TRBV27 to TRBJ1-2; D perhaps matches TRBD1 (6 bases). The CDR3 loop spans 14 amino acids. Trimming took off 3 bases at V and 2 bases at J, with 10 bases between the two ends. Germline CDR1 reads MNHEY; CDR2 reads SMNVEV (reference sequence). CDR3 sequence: CASSLAGENYGYTF. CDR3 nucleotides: TGTGCCAGCAGTTTGGCAGGGGAGAACTATGGCTACACCTTC.

The CDR3, as DNA: TGTGCCAGCAGCGCAAGGACAGGGTGGAATGAGCAGTTCTTC. As protein: CASSARTGWNEQFF. The chain combines TRBV9 with TRBJ2-1; 8 nucleotides line up with TRBD1. Looked up from germline, CDR1 is SGDLS and CDR2 is YYNGEE. This CDR3 is 14 amino acids long. V was clipped by 3 bases and J by 7 bases; unmatched bases: 6.